The present T cell receptor beta chain was sequenced within a study of breast tumors, draining lymph nodes, adjacent tissues (dated by TCRdb to 2016 to 2017). At the level of the whole study: The study compared TCR beta repertoires across tumor, adjacent nontumor tissue and axillary lymph nodes from breast cancer patients. In human breast cancer, the study set out to evaluate how tumor, surrounding tissue and draining lymph node repertoires relate to one another and whether T cells may move between these sites. Study-wide conclusions, independent of this receptor: T-cell repertoire diversity in tumors was found to be lower than in lymph nodes but higher than in nontumor tissue, and preferential V and J gene usage was observed. In luminal-like breast cancer, tumor and nontumor tissue repertoires resembled each other significantly more than in basal-like breast cancer. The data were judged consistent with most tumor T cells deriving from the lymph node and then expanding within tumor tissue. The conclusion that tumor T cells originate in lymph nodes was presented as consistent with a hypothesis rather than as directly demonstrated.

This clonotype is a singleton in its sample. What this receptor recognizes is not known. Given a much more abundant clone one base away, this may be a read error. The CDR3, from cysteine to phenylalanine, totals 15 residues. The DNA shown is the 45-base CDR3, in frame from base 1. Sequences MNHEY (CDR1) and SVGEGT (CDR2) are obtained from the germline V gene. Lymph node samples came from the axillary draining lymph nodes of breast cancer patients. The instrument given in TCRdb is Illumina HiSeq 2000. TCR beta chain libraries were generated by multiplex PCR amplification. The amplified TCR beta chain products were analyzed by high-throughput sequencing. The public reads were reprocessed in TCRdb via fastp at Q25 and MiXCR, keeping in-frame beta chains. Entries that share a CDR3 protein sequence are merged under the most common genes and DNA. Recorded for this sample are about 100,000 distinct CDR3 sequences; roughly 20% of them occurred a single time. The biggest ten clones account for around 1.3% of the sample.

This chain joins TRBV6-2 or TRBV6-3 to TRBJ2-1; 9 central nucleotides agree with TRBD1. The sequencing input was axillary lymph node tissue. This TCR was sampled from a female donor with breast cancer. Some clones in this sample may be carry-over from other donors' samples. The sequenced DNA: TGTGCCAGCAGTTACGGGGGGACAGGGCTCAATGAGCAGTCCTTC. This is translated as CASSYGGTGLNEQSF.